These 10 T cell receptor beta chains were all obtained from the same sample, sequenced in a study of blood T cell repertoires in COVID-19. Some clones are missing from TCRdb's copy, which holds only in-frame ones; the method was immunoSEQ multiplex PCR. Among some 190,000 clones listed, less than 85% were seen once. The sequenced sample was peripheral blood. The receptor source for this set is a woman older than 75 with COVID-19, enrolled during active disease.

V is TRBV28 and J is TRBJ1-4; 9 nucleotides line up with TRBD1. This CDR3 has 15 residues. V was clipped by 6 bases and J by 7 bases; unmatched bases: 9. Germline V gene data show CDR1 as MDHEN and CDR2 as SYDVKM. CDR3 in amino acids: CASRTPGQGSEKLFF. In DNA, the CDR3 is TGTGCCAGCAGGACTCCGGGACAGGGCTCTGAAAAACTGTTTTTT.

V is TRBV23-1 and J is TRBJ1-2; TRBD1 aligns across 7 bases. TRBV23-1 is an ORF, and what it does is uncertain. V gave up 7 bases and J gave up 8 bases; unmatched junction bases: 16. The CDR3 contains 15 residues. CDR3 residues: CASKLGVGGEDGYTF. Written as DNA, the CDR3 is TGCGCCAGCAAGCTTGGAGTAGGGGGCGAGGACGGCTACACCTTC.

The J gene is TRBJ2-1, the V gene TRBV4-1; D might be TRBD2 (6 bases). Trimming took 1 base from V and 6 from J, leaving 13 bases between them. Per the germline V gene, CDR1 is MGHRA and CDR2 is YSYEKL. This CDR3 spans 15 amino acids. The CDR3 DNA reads TGCGCCAGCAGCCAAGCGCCCGGGGGTTCCAATGAGCAGTTCTTC. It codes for CASSQAPGGSNEQFF.

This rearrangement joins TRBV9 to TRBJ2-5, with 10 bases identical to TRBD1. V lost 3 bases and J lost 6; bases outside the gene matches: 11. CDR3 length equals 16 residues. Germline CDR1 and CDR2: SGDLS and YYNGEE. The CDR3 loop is CASSGSGTGVSQTQYF. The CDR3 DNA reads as TGTGCCAGCAGCGGATCCGGGACAGGGGTTAGTCAGACCCAGTACTTC.

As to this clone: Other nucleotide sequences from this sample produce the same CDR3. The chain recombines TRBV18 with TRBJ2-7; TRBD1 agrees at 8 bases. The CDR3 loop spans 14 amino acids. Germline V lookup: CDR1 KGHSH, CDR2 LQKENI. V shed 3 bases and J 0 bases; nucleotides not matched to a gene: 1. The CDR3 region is CASSPGTGSYEQYF. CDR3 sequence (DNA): TGTGCCAGCTCACCCGGGACAGGCTCCTACGAGCAGTACTTC.

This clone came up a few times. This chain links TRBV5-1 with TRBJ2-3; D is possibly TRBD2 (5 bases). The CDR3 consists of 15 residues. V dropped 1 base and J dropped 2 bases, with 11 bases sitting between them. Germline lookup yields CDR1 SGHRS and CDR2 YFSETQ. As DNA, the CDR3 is TGCGCCAGCAGCTTGATAGCGCTAACCACAGATACGCAGTATTTT. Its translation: CASSLIALTTDTQYF.

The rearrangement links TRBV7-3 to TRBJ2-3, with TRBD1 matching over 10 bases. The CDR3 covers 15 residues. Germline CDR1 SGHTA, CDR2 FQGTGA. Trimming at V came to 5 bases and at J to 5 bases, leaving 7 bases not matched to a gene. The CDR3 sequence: CASSPDRGRGDTQYF. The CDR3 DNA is TGTGCCAGCAGCCCCGACAGGGGGCGGGGAGATACGCAGTATTTT.

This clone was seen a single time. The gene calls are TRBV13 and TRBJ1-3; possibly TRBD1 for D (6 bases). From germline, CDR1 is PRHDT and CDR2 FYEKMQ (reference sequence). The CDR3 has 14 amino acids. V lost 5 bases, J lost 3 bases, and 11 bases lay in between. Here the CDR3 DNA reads TGTGCCAGCAGCAGCAGGGGTGGTGGAAACACCATATATTTT. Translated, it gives CASSSRGGGNTIYF.

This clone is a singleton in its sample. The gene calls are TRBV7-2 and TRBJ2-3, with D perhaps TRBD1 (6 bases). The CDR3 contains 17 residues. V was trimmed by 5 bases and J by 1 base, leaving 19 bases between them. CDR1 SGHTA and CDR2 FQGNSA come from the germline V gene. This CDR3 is CASSPPAQGRGTDTQYF. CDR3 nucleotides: TGTGCCAGCAGCCCCCCCGCGCAGGGGCGAGGCACAGATACGCAGTATTTT.

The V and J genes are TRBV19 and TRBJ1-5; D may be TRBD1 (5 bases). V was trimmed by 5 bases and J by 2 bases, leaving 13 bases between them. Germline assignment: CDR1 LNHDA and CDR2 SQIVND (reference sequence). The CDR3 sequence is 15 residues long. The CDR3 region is CASSSGRGGNQPQHF. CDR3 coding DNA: TGTGCCAGTAGTTCGGGGCGGGGAGGCAATCAGCCCCAGCATTTT.